A selection of T cell receptor beta chains follows, all from one sample in a study of shared clonotypes between healthy human individuals. Measured with immunoSEQ multiplex PCR; TCRdb has only the in-frame clones, and not every one. The sample holds about 2.4 million clones, 90% to 95% seen once. The specimen sequenced was naive CD4+ T cells from PBMCs. The receptors were sampled from a man between 18 and 35 years old in good health. Some clones in this sample may be carry-over from other donors' samples. Both conserved end residues are trimmed from each CDR3. Clone size is not always given. Where it is, it says once, few, many or a class for expanded clones.

v_gene: TRBV6-5
abundance: NA
j_gene: TRBJ2-1
CDR3aa: ASSPRSGDEQF

v_gene: TRBV5-1
abundance: NA
j_gene: TRBJ2-3
CDR3aa: ASSGGELTDTQY

v_gene: TRBV2
abundance: NA
j_gene: TRBJ2-6
CDR3aa: ARTGETTGANVLT

v_gene: TRBV7-2
abundance: NA
j_gene: TRBJ2-6
CDR3aa: ASTRRAGGPFGANVLT

v_gene: TRBV19
abundance: NA
j_gene: TRBJ2-1
CDR3aa: ASSIFRTASWGRGNEQF

v_gene: TRBV6-6
abundance: NA
j_gene: TRBJ1-5
CDR3aa: ASSYGSGLRPQH

v_gene: TRBV14
abundance: few
j_gene: TRBJ1-4
CDR3aa: ASSQAGGVRMRKLF

v_gene: TRBV5-6
abundance: NA
j_gene: TRBJ1-5
CDR3aa: ASSLRGTSNQPQH

v_gene: TRBV7-2
abundance: NA
j_gene: TRBJ2-3
CDR3aa: ASSPVMGQGAPPDTQY

v_gene: TRBV19
abundance: once
j_gene: TRBJ2-2
CDR3aa: ASSIPGTGELF

v_gene: TRBV6-5
abundance: NA
j_gene: TRBJ2-7
CDR3aa: ASSYAGTSGYEQY

v_gene: TRBV7-2
abundance: NA
j_gene: TRBJ2-7
CDR3aa: ASSLLLLLYEQY

v_gene: TRBV28
abundance: NA
j_gene: TRBJ1-1
CDR3aa: ATTGRGTEAF

v_gene: TRBV6-4
abundance: NA
j_gene: TRBJ2-3
CDR3aa: ASSASGRSTDTQY

v_gene: TRBV2
abundance: NA
j_gene: TRBJ1-2
CDR3aa: ASSGQGKMYGYT

v_gene: TRBV2
abundance: NA
j_gene: TRBJ1-6
CDR3aa: ASTEMGRGNNSPLH

v_gene: TRBV9
abundance: NA
j_gene: TRBJ2-3
CDR3aa: ASSTNQGNTQY

v_gene: TRBV11-2
abundance: NA
j_gene: TRBJ2-7
CDR3aa: ASGTGTYEQY

v_gene: TRBV20-1
abundance: NA
j_gene: TRBJ1-1
CDR3aa: SATGQEAAF

v_gene: TRBV28
abundance: NA
j_gene: TRBJ2-7
CDR3aa: ASSSGALGYEQY

v_gene: TRBV7-7
abundance: NA
j_gene: TRBJ2-1
CDR3aa: ASSLGQPPVSEQF

v_gene: TRBV9
abundance: NA
j_gene: TRBJ2-7
CDR3aa: ASSAPGEYYEQY

v_gene: TRBV7-2
abundance: NA
j_gene: TRBJ2-7
CDR3aa: ASSFGGGRLGEQY

v_gene: TRBV5-6
abundance: NA
j_gene: TRBJ2-1
CDR3aa: ASSLRRGVLHDEQF

v_gene: TRBV4-1
abundance: NA
j_gene: TRBJ1-4
CDR3aa: ASRDGGVRNEKLF

v_gene: TRBV7-8
abundance: NA
j_gene: TRBJ2-3
CDR3aa: ASSSLGPSTDTQY

v_gene: TRBV5-1
abundance: NA
j_gene: TRBJ2-5
CDR3aa: ASSSQETQY

v_gene: TRBV28
abundance: NA
j_gene: TRBJ2-4
CDR3aa: ASNRSSPKNIQY

v_gene: TRBV10-3
abundance: once
j_gene: TRBJ2-7
CDR3aa: AISDTHLRAPYEQY

v_gene: TRBV9
abundance: NA
j_gene: TRBJ2-1
CDR3aa: ASSVVPVFNEQF

v_gene: TRBV5-6
abundance: NA
j_gene: TRBJ1-5
CDR3aa: ASSLVGYQPQH

v_gene: TRBV21-1
abundance: NA
j_gene: TRBJ2-7
CDR3aa: ASSPGASPRYEQY

v_gene: TRBV6-6
abundance: NA
j_gene: TRBJ1-4
CDR3aa: ASSLRQGGEKLF

v_gene: TRBV2
abundance: NA
j_gene: TRBJ2-1
CDR3aa: ASSDFGLGNEQF

v_gene: TRBV4-1
abundance: NA
j_gene: TRBJ2-3
CDR3aa: ASSQDRGLAGDTQY

v_gene: TRBV6-1
abundance: once
j_gene: TRBJ1-1
CDR3aa: ASSGPQGQFLYAEAF

v_gene: TRBV4-2
abundance: NA
j_gene: TRBJ2-3
CDR3aa: ASSRRLGTDTQY

v_gene: TRBV4-2
abundance: once
j_gene: TRBJ2-1
CDR3aa: ASSQDAGQRSSYNEQF

v_gene: TRBV5-6
abundance: NA
j_gene: TRBJ1-1
CDR3aa: ASSLARGATEAF

v_gene: TRBV4-1
abundance: NA
j_gene: TRBJ2-3
CDR3aa: ASSQGAGTQTDTQY

v_gene: TRBV28
abundance: NA
j_gene: TRBJ2-7
CDR3aa: ASSRTGATSYEQY

v_gene: TRBV7-2
abundance: NA
j_gene: TRBJ1-1
CDR3aa: ASSLEGGAAAEAF

v_gene: TRBV6-1
abundance: NA
j_gene: TRBJ1-2
CDR3aa: ASSEGYSPLDNYGYT

v_gene: TRBV5-1
abundance: NA
j_gene: TRBJ1-4
CDR3aa: ASSATGDATNEKLF

v_gene: TRBV7-6
abundance: NA
j_gene: TRBJ2-5
CDR3aa: ASSPWGASGRAVGGTQY

v_gene: TRBV6-1
abundance: NA
j_gene: TRBJ2-7
CDR3aa: ASRAGQGNYEQY

v_gene: TRBV7-9
abundance: NA
j_gene: TRBJ1-3
CDR3aa: ASGIGQAGGNTIY

v_gene: TRBV9
abundance: NA
j_gene: TRBJ2-1
CDR3aa: ASSVVVAVYNEQF

v_gene: TRBV7-9
abundance: NA
j_gene: TRBJ1-4
CDR3aa: ASRPGTGGVQYEKLF

v_gene: TRBV6-5
abundance: NA
j_gene: TRBJ2-7
CDR3aa: ASSNDRGHFYEQY